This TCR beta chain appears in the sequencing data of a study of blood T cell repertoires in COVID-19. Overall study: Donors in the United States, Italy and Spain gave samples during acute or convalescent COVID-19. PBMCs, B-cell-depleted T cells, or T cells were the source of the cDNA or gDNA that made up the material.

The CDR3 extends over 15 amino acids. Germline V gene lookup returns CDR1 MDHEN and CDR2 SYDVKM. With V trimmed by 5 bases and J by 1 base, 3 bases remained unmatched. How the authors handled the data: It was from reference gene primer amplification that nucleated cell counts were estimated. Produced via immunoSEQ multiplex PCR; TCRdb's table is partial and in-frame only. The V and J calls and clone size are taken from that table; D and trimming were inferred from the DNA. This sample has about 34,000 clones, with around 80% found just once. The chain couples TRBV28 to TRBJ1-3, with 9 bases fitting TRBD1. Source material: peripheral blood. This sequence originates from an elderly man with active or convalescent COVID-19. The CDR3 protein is CASSPGTGSGNTIYF. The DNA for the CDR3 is TGTGCCAGCAGTCCGGGGACAGGGTCTGGAAACACCATATATTTT.